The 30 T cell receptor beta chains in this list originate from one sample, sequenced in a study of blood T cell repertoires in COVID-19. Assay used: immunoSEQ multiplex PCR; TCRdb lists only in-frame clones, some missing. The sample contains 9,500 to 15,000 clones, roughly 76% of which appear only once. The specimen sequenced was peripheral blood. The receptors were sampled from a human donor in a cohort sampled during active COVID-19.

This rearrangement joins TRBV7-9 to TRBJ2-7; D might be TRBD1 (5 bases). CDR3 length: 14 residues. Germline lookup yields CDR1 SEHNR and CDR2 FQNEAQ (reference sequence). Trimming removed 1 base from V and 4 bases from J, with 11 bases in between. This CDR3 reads CASSLDLRVYEQYF. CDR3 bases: TGTGCCAGCAGCTTAGATCTCAGGGTTTACGAGCAGTACTTC.

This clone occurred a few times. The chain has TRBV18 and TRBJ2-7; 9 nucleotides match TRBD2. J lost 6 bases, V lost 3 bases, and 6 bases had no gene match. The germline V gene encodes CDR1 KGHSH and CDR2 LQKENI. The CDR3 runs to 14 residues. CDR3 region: CASSPHAGGSEQYF. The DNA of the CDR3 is TGTGCCAGCTCACCCCACGCGGGAGGGTCCGAGCAGTACTTC.

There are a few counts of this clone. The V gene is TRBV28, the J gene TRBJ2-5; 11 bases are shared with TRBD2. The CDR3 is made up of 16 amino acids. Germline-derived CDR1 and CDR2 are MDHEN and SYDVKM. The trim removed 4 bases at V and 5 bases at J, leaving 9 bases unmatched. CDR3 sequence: CASSSRFSGRAETQYF. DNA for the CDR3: TGTGCCAGCAGTTCCCGTTTTAGCGGGAGGGCCGAGACCCAGTACTTC. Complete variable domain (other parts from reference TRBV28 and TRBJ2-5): DVKVTQSSRYLVKRTGEKVFLECVQDMDHENMFWYRQDPGLGLRLIYFSYDVKMKEKGDIPEGYSVSREKKERFSLILESASTNQTSMYLCASSSRFSGRAETQYFGPGTRLLVL.

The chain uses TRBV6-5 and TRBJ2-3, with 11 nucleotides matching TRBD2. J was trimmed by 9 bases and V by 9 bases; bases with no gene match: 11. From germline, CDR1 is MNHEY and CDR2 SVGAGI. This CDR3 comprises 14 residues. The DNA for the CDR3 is TGTGCCAGTAGGGGGCTAGCGGGGGGTGGCACGCAGTATTTT. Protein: CASRGLAGGGTQYF.

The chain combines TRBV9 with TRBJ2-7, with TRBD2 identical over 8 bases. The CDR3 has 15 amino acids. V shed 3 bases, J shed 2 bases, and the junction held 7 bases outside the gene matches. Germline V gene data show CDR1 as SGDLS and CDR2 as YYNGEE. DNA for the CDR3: TGTGCCAGCAGCGCCCATCAGCGGGGGCCCTACGAGCAGTACTTC. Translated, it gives CASSAHQRGPYEQYF. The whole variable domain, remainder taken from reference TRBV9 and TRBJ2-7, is DSGVTQTPKHLITATGQRVTLRCSPRSGDLSVYWYQQSLDQGLQFLIQYYNGEERAKGNILERFSAQQFPDLHSELNLSSLELGDSALYFCASSAHQRGPYEQYFGPGTRLTVT.

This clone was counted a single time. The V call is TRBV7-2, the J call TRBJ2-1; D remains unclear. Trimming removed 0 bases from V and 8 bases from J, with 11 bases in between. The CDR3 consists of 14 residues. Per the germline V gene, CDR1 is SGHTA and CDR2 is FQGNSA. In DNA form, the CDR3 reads TGTGCCAGCAGCTTAGCATGGCAGGTCCATGAGCAGTTCTTC. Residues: CASSLAWQVHEQFF.

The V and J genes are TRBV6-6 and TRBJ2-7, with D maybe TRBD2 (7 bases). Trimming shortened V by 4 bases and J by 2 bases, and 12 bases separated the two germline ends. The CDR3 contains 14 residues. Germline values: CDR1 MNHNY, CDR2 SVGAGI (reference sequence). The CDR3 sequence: CASSSHGGPYEQYF. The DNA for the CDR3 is TGTGCCAGCAGTTCCCACGGGGGGCCCTACGAGCAGTACTTC.

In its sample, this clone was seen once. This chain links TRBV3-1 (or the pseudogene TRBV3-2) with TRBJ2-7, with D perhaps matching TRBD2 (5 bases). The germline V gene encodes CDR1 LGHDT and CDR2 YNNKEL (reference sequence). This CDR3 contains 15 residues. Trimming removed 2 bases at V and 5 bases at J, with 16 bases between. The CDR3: CASSQRGSIVNEQYF. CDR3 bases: TGTGCCAGCAGCCAACGAGGGTCTATCGTGAACGAGCAGTACTTC.

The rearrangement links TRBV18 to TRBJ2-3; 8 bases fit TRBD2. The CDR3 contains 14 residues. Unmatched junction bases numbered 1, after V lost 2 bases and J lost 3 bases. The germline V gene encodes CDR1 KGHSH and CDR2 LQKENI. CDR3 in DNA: TGTGCCAGCTCACCAGGCGGGGGGACAGATACGCAGTATTTT. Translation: CASSPGGGTDTQYF.

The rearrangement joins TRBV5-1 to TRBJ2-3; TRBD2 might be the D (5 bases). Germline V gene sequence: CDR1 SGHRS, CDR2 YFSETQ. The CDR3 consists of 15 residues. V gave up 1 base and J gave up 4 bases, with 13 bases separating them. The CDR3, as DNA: TGCGCCAGCAGCTTGAGTCCTAGCATTTCAGATACGCAGTATTTT. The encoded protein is CASSLSPSISDTQYF.

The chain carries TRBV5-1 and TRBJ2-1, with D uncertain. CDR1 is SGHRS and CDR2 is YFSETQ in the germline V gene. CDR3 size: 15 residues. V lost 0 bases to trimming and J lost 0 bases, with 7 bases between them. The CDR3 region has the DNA TGCGCCAGCAGCTTGGAACTGAGCTCCTACAATGAGCAGTTCTTC. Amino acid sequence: CASSLELSSYNEQFF.

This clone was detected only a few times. In DNA, the CDR3 is TGTGCCATCAGTGACCCGGGACACTTCTCTGGAAACACCATATATTTT. Protein: CAISDPGHFSGNTIYF. The gene calls are TRBV10-3 and TRBJ1-3, with a tentative D call TRBD1 (6 bases). CDR3 size: 16 residues. Trimming removed 3 bases from V and 0 bases from J, with 12 bases in between. Germline V gene data show CDR1 as ENHRY and CDR2 as SYGVKD.

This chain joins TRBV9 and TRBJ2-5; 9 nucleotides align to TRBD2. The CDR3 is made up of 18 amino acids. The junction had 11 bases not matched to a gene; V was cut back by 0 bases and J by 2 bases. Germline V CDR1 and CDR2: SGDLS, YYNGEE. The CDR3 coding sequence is TGTGCCAGCAGCGTAGTTCCAGCGGGGGGCCCAGGACAAGAGACCCAGTACTTC. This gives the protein CASSVVPAGGPGQETQYF.

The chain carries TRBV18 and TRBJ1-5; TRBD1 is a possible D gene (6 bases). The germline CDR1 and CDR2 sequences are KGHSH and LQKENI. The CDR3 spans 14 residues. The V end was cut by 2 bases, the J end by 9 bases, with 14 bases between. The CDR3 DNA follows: TGTGCCAGCTCACCAACAGGGCCCCCAAGGCCCCAGCATTTT. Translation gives CASSPTGPPRPQHF.

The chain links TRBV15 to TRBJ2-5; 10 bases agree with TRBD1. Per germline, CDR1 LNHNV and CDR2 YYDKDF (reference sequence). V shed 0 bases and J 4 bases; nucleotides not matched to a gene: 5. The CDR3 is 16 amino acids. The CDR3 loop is CATSRDRGQGRETQYF. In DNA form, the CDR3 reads TGTGCCACCAGCAGAGATCGGGGACAGGGGAGAGAGACCCAGTACTTC.

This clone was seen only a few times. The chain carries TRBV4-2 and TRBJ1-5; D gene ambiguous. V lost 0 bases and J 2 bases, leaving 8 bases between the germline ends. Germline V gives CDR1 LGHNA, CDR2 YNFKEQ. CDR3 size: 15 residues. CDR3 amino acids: CASSQEWRGNQPQHF. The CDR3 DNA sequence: TGTGCCAGCAGCCAAGAGTGGCGGGGCAATCAGCCCCAGCATTTT.

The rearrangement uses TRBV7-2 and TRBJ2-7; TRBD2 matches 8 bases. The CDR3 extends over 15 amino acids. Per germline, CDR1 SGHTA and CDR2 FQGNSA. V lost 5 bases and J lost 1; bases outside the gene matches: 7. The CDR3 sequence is CASSPHGGASYEQYF. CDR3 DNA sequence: TGTGCCAGCAGCCCTCACGGGGGGGCATCCTACGAGCAGTACTTC.

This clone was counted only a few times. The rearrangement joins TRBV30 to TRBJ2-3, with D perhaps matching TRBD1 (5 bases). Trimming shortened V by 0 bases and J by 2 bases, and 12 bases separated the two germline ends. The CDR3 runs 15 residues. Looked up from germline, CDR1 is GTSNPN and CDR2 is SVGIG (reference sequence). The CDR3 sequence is CAWSVSRADTDTQYF. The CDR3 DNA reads TGTGCCTGGAGTGTAAGCAGGGCGGACACAGATACGCAGTATTTT. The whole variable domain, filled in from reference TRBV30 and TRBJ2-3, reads SQTIHQWPATLVQPVGSPLSLECTVEGTSNPNLYWYRQAAGRGLQLLFYSVGIGQISSEVPQNLSASRPQDRQFILSSKKLLLSDSGFYLCAWSVSRADTDTQYFGPGTRLTVL.

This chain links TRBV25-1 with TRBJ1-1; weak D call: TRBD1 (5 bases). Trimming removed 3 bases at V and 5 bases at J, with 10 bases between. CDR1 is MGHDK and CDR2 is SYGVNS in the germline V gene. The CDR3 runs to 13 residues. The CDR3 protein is CASSDRVPTEAFF. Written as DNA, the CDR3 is TGTGCCAGCAGTGACAGGGTCCCTACTGAAGCTTTCTTT.

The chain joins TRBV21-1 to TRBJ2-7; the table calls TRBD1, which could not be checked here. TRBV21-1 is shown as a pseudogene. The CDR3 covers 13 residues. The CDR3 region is CASSKVGAYEQYF. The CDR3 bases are TGTGCCAGCAGCAAAGTAGGGGCCTACGAGCAGTACTTC.

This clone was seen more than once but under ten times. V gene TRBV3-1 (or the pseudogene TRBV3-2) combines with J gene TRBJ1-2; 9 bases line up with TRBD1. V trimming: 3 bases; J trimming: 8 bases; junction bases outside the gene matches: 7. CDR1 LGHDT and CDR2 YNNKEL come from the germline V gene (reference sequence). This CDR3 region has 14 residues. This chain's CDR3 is CASSQGGQGRGYTF. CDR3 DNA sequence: TGTGCCAGCAGCCAGGGGGGACAGGGACGAGGCTACACCTTC.

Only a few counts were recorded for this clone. This CDR3 is CASSGTTGGELFF. Written as DNA, the CDR3 is TGTGCCAGCTCAGGGACTACAGGCGGGGAGCTGTTTTTT. The gene calls are TRBV18 and TRBJ2-2; 7 bases line up with TRBD2. Unmatched junction bases numbered 4, after V lost 5 bases and J lost 7 bases. Germline lookup yields CDR1 KGHSH and CDR2 LQKENI. The CDR3 extends over 13 amino acids. Full variable domain (outside the CDR3, taken from reference TRBV18 and TRBJ2-2): NAGVMQNPRHLVRRRGQEARLRCSPMKGHSHVYWYRQLPEEGLKFMVYLQKENIIDESGMPKERFSAEFPKEGPSILRIQQVVRGDSAAYFCASSGTTGGELFFGEGSRLTVL.

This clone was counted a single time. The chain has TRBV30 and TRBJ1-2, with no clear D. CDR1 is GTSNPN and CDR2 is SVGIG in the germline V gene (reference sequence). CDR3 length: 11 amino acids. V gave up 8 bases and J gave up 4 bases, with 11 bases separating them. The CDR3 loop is CAGGLLYGYTF. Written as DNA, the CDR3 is TGTGCCGGCGGACTTCTCTATGGCTACACCTTC.

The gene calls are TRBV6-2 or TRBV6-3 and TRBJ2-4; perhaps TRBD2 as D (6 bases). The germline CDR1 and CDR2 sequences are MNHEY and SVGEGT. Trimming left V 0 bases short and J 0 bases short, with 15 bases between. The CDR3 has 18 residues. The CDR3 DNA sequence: TGTGCCAGCAGTTACTCGGCCCGGGACTTTTCAGCCAAAAACATTCAGTACTTC. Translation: CASSYSARDFSAKNIQYF.

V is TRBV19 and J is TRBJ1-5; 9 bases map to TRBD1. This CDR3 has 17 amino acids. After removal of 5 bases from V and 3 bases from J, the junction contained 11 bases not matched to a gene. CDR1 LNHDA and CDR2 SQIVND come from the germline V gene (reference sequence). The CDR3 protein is CASSPATWTGDNQPQHF. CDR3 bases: TGTGCCAGTAGTCCCGCCACCTGGACAGGGGACAATCAGCCCCAGCATTTT.

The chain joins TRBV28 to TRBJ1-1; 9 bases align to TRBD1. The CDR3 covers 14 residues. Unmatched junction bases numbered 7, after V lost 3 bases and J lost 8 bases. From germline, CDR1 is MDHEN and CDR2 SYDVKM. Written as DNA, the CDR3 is TGTGCCAGCAGTTTTTGGACAGGGGCGAGGGAAGCTTTCTTT. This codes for CASSFWTGAREAFF.

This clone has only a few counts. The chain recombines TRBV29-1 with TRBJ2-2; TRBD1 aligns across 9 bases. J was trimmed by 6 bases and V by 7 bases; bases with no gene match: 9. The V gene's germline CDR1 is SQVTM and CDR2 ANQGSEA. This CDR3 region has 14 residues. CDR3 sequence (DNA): TGCAGCGGCACCGGGACAGGGTATCCCGGGGAGCTGTTTTTT. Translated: CSGTGTGYPGELFF.

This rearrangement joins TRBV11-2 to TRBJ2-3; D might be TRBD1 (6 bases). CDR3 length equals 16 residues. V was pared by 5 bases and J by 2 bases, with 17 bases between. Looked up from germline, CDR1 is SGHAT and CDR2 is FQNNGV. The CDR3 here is CASSQTRGLATDTQYF. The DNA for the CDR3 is TGTGCCAGCAGCCAAACCAGGGGCCTGGCCACAGATACGCAGTATTTT.

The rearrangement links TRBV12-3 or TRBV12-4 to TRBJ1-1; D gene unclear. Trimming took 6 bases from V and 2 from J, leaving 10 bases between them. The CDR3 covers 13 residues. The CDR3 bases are TGTGCCAGCAGCCCCGGGTTAAACACTGAAGCTTTCTTT. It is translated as CASSPGLNTEAFF.

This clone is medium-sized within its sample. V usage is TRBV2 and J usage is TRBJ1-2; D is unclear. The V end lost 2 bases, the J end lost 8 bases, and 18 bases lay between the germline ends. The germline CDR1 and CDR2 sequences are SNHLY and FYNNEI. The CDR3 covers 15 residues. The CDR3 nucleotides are TGTGCCAGCAGTGAAAGGGAGACTCCCGCCGGCGGCTACACCTTC. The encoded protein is CASSERETPAGGYTF.